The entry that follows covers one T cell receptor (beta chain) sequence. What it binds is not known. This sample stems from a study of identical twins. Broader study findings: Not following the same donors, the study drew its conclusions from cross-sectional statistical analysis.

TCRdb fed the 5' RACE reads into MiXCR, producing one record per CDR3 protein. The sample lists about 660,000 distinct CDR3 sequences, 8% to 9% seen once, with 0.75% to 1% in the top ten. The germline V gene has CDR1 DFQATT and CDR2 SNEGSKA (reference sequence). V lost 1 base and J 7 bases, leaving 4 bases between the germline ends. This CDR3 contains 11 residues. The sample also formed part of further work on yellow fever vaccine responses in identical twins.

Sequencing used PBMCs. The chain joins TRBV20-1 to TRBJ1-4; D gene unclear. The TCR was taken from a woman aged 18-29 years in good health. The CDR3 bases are TGCAGTGCTAGAGTCGTTGAAAAACTGTTTTTT. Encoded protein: CSARVVEKLFF.